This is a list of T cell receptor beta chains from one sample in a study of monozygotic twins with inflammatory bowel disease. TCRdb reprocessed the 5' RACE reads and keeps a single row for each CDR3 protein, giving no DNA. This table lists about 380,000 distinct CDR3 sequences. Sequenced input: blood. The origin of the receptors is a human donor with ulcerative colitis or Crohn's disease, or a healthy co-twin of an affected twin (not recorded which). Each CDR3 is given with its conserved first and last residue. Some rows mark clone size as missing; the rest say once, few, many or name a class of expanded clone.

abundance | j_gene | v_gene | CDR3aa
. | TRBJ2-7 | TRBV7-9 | CASRSRQAYEQYF
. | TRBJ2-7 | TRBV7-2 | CASSFDLQSGEQYF
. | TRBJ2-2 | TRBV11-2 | CASSPGLGRTGELFF
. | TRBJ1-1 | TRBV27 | CASQRWERTEAFF
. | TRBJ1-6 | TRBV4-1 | CASSRTDRGGGSPLHF
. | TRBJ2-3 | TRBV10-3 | CAIRTSGGTFHSTDTQYF
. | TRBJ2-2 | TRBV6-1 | CASRGTGLNTGELFF
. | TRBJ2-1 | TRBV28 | CASSLETGGASDEQFF
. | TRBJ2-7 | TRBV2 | CASTLGPSASGEQYF
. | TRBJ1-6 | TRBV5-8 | CASSLTLSGNSPLHF
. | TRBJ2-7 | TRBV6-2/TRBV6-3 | CASSYAGPSYEQYF
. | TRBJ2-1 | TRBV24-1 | CATSDAAVGGEWGYNEQFF
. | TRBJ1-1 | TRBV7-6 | CASSPRVAGSNTEAFF
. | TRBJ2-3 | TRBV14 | CASSQDPGQGTDTQYF
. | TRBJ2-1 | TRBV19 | CASSIHSYPSYNEQFF
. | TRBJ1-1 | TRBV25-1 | CASSAGEHTEAFF
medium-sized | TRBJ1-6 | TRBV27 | CASSLLQGFESPLHF
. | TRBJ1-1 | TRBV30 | CAWSVPGRAFF
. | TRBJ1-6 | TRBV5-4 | CASSLGGVSYNSPLHF
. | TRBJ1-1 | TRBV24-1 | CATSDRQEEYVQNTEAFF
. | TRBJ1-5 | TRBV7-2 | CASSLGRGRLVQPQHF
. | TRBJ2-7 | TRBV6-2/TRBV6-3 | CASSYEGFLTYEQYF
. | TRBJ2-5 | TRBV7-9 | CASSSAGLGETQYF
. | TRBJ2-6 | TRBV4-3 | CASTITASGANVLTF
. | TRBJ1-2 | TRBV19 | CASRDENNYGYTF
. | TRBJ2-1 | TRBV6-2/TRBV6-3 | CASKVRGASSYNEQFF
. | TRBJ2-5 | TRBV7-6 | CASSHTGIQETQYF